The clone carrying this T cell receptor beta chain was seen a single time. Its antigen is unknown. The sample originates from a study of shared clonotypes between healthy human individuals. Evenly divided among several immunoSEQ plates was the genomic DNA of each subset. The data were produced by immunoSEQ multiplex PCR, yet TCRdb's version contains in-frame clones alone and is incomplete. The profile covers almost 750,000 clones, with approximately 72% appearing a single time and under 2% taken by the ten largest. Study-wide results and caveats: It was the non-shared clonotypes that had lower generation probabilities than clonotypes shared by all four donors.

The TCR sequence derives from a woman aged 25-40 years in good health. The sample was memory CD4+ T cells sorted from blood. Subset of the sample: CD45RA-negative fraction.

CDR3 sequence (DNA): TGTGCCAGCAGCTTAAGGCTCGGGGGACTAGCGGAACATAGGGAGCAGTACTTC. The encoded protein is CASSLRLGGLAEHREQYF. V and J are TRBV11-2 and TRBJ2-7, with TRBD2 identical over 11 bases. This CDR3 is built from 18 residues. In germline, CDR1 is SGHAT, CDR2 FQNNGV. After removal of 2 bases from V and 7 bases from J, the junction contained 16 bases not matched to a gene.